This is a list of T cell receptor beta chains from one sample in a study of CD8 T cells in Susac syndrome. TCRdb redid the calling of the immunoSEQ multiplex PCR reads with MiXCR, one entry per CDR3 protein. The table lists fewer than 350,000 distinct CDR3 sequences, roughly 94% of them singletons. The specimen was CD4+ T cells from PBMCs. These receptors were taken from a human donor with multiple sclerosis. Both conserved end residues are part of each CDR3. Each record gives: J gene, D gene, V gene, clone size, CDR3 DNA, CDR3 protein. D genes are given only for firm matches. Only part of the rows carry a size: once, few, many, or a class if the clone is expanded.

TRBJ2-5 NA TRBV2 NA TGTGCCAGCAGTGTGGGGGGAGAGACCCAGTACTTC CASSVGGETQYF
TRBJ1-1 NA TRBV20-1 NA TGCAGTGCTAGACCCCCAAGTGAGAACACTGAAGCTTTCTTT CSARPPSENTEAFF
TRBJ2-1 NA TRBV5-1 NA TGCGCCAGCAGGCGCCCGATCTACAATGAGCAGTTCTTC CASRRPIYNEQFF
TRBJ2-7 NA TRBV29-1 NA TGCAGCGTTCCCGGATACAATTCCACCTACGAGCAGTACTTC CSVPGYNSTYEQYF
TRBJ1-1 NA TRBV18 NA TGTGCCAGCTCACCGGACAACATGAACACTGAAGCTTTCTTT CASSPDNMNTEAFF
TRBJ2-7 NA TRBV6-5 NA TGTGCCAGCAGTTACTCCAGGGCCTACGAGCAGTACTTC CASSYSRAYEQYF
TRBJ2-7 NA TRBV29-1 NA TGCAGCGTTGTACAGGGTGCCGAGCAGTACTTC CSVVQGAEQYF
TRBJ1-2 NA TRBV29-1 once TGCAGCGCCGACAGCCTCTATGGCTACACCTTC CSADSLYGYTF
TRBJ2-2 NA TRBV4-2 NA TGTGCCAGCAGCCAAGGGTCTAGTCGGACAGCCAGATCCGGGGAGCTGTTTTTT CASSQGSSRTARSGELFF
TRBJ2-2 TRBD2 TRBV4-3 NA TGCGCCAGCAGCCAAGACCCGACTAGCGGGAGGACCACCGGGGAGCTGTTTTTT CASSQDPTSGRTTGELFF
TRBJ1-5 NA TRBV6-2/TRBV6-3 NA TGTGCCAGCAGTCTGAGGGTGGAGGTTGGGCCCCAGCATTTT CASSLRVEVGPQHF
TRBJ2-3 TRBD2 TRBV12-3/TRBV12-4 NA TGTGCCAGCAGTGCCAAGACTAGCGGGGTCACAGATACGCAGTATTTT CASSAKTSGVTDTQYF
TRBJ1-5 NA TRBV5-4 NA TGTGCCAGCAGCTTGGGTCAGACCGGTATAGGCAATCAGCCCCAGCATTTT CASSLGQTGIGNQPQHF
TRBJ1-2 NA TRBV14 NA TGTGCCAGCAGCCAAGAAGGTCTGTATGGCTACACCTTC CASSQEGLYGYTF
TRBJ2-5 NA TRBV3-1 NA TGTGCCAGCAGCGATCGGGATACGGTACAAGAGACCCAGTACTTC CASSDRDTVQETQYF
TRBJ1-1 NA TRBV7-7 NA TGTGCTAGCAGCAGGACCCAGGGCACTGAAGCTTTCTTT CASSRTQGTEAFF
TRBJ2-7 NA TRBV29-1 NA TGCAGCGTTGGAGAGGCCTACGAGCAGTACTTC CSVGEAYEQYF
TRBJ1-3 NA TRBV29-1 NA TGCAGTGCCTGGGTCTCCTCTGGAAACACCATATATTTT CSAWVSSGNTIYF
TRBJ1-4 NA TRBV6-1 NA TGTGCCAGCATTGGGGTTACTAATGAAAAACTGTTTTTT CASIGVTNEKLFF
TRBJ1-5 NA TRBV19 NA TGTGCCAGTAGTATACAGGGTGATCAGCCCCAGCATTTT CASSIQGDQPQHF
TRBJ2-6 NA TRBV4-1 NA TGCGCCAGCAGGACAAGGGTAGGAGGAGTTAGGAGCTCTGGGGCCAACGTCCTGACTTTC CASRTRVGGVRSSGANVLTF
TRBJ2-5 NA TRBV18 NA TGTGCCAGCTCACTCGGATTGGAAGAGACCCAGTACTTC CASSLGLEETQYF
TRBJ2-5 TRBD2 TRBV20-1 NA TGCAGTGCCACTGGGGGACTAGCGGGGGGGCCTGGAGAGACCCAGTACTTC CSATGGLAGGPGETQYF
TRBJ2-7 NA TRBV3-1 NA TGTGCCAGCAGCCAAGATCCGTCCTCCTACGAGCAGTACTTC CASSQDPSSYEQYF
TRBJ1-1 NA TRBV20-1 once TGCAGTGCTAGCGTCAGGAACACTGAAGCTTTCTTT CSASVRNTEAFF
TRBJ1-5 NA TRBV4-3 NA TGCGCCAGCAGCCCTGTAGTGAGCAATCAGCCCCAGCATTTT CASSPVVSNQPQHF
TRBJ2-5 TRBD1 TRBV6-5 NA TGTGCCAGCAAGCTACAGGGGATTCCAGAGACCCAGTACTTC CASKLQGIPETQYF
TRBJ1-5 TRBD1 TRBV6-2/TRBV6-3 NA TGTGCCAGCATGGACAGGGTCAATCAGCCCCAGCATTTT CASMDRVNQPQHF
TRBJ2-1 TRBD2 TRBV20-1 NA TGCAGTGCCGGAAAGCGGGAGAAGGGGTGGAATGAGCAGTTCTTC CSAGKREKGWNEQFF
TRBJ2-3 NA TRBV5-1 NA TGCGCCAGCAGCTTGCAACAGGGAGATACGCAGTATTTT CASSLQQGDTQYF
TRBJ2-1 TRBD2 TRBV5-4 NA TGTGCCAGCAGCGGTGGGCTAGCGGGGGTCAGATACAATGAGCAGTTCTTC CASSGGLAGVRYNEQFF
TRBJ1-2 NA TRBV30 NA TGTGCCTGGAGTAGACAAAAATATGGCTACACCTTC CAWSRQKYGYTF
TRBJ1-6 TRBD1 TRBV6-5 NA TGTGCCAGCAGAATACAGGGGGTGAATTCACCCCTCCACTTT CASRIQGVNSPLHF
TRBJ2-3 NA TRBV27 NA TGTGCCAGCAGTTTGCCCGGGACCTCGGGTACAGATACGCAGTATTTT CASSLPGTSGTDTQYF
TRBJ1-5 NA TRBV30 NA TGTGCCTGGGGGGAAGGGTCCGGCAATCAGCCCCAGCATTTT CAWGEGSGNQPQHF
TRBJ2-2 NA TRBV5-5 NA TGTGCCAGCAGCTTGTTACCGCTTGTCACCGGGGAGCTGTTTTTT CASSLLPLVTGELFF
TRBJ1-5 NA TRBV4-1 NA TGCGCCAGCAGCCAAGTCACCCTCGGTTTCAGCAATCAGCCCCAGCATTTT CASSQVTLGFSNQPQHF
TRBJ1-2 TRBD1 TRBV6-2/TRBV6-3 NA TGTGCCAGCAGACCAACCGGGACAGGGGGATCCGTGAGTGGCTACACCTTC CASRPTGTGGSVSGYTF
TRBJ2-3 NA TRBV5-6 NA TGTGCCAGCAGCTTGTGGTTTACAGATACGCAGTATTTT CASSLWFTDTQYF
TRBJ2-5 TRBD1 TRBV29-1 once TGCAGCGTTCAACAGGGGGCTGGGGAGACCCAGTACTTC CSVQQGAGETQYF
TRBJ1-2 NA TRBV27 NA TGTGCCAGCAGCCCCTCCAGGGTAGGGGGCTACACCTTC CASSPSRVGGYTF
TRBJ2-4 NA TRBV10-1 NA TGCGCCAGCAGTGGCCGAGGACTAGTCTCAGGGGGGTTTCTAGCCAAAAACATTCAGTACTTC CASSGRGLVSGGFLAKNIQYF
TRBJ2-1 TRBD2 TRBV5-1 NA TGCGCCAGCAGTACGGCGGGAGTTGGAGGCAATGAGCAGTTCTTC CASSTAGVGGNEQFF
TRBJ2-2 TRBD1 TRBV6-2/TRBV6-3 NA TGTGCCAGCAGCCGAACAGGGGGGAGCACCGGGGAGCTGTTTTTT CASSRTGGSTGELFF
TRBJ1-2 NA TRBV7-9 NA TGTGCCAGCAGCTTAACAGGGTGGGGCACCTTC CASSLTGWGTF
TRBJ2-5 TRBD1 TRBV7-9 NA TGTGCCAGCAGCCTTTGGGGACAGAACTTTGAGACCCAGTACTTC CASSLWGQNFETQYF
TRBJ2-7 NA TRBV7-6 NA TGTGCCAGCAGCTCCACCCGGGCCCCCGAGGGCGAGCAGTACTTC CASSSTRAPEGEQYF
TRBJ1-2 TRBD1 TRBV5-6 NA TGTGCCAGCAGCTTTCGGGACAGGGCGGGCTACACCTTC CASSFRDRAGYTF
TRBJ1-3 NA TRBV11-2 NA TGTGCCAGCAGCTTAAATCCGCGGGCGGGCTCTGGAAACACCATATATTTT CASSLNPRAGSGNTIYF
TRBJ1-1 TRBD1 TRBV30 NA TGTGCCTGGAGGGGACAGCAGAACACTGAAGCTTTCTTT CAWRGQQNTEAFF
TRBJ2-5 TRBD1 TRBV5-6 NA TGTGCCAGCAGCTTAGGGACAGGTACACAAGAGACCCAGTACTTC CASSLGTGTQETQYF
TRBJ2-3 NA TRBV20-1 NA TGCAGTGCCAAACCCTCCGGGTCCACAGATACGCAGTATTTT CSAKPSGSTDTQYF
TRBJ2-5 TRBD1 TRBV29-1 NA TGCAGCGCCACCGACAGGGTCGGGGAGACCCAGTACTTC CSATDRVGETQYF
TRBJ2-2 TRBD2 TRBV7-9 NA TGTGCCAGCAGTGAGTGGGAGGGCCTCACCGGGGAGCTGTTTTTT CASSEWEGLTGELFF
TRBJ1-5 NA TRBV6-5 NA TGTGCCAGCGGTTTTCAGCCCCAGCATTTT CASGFQPQHF
TRBJ1-5 NA TRBV2 NA TGTGCCAGCAGCGGGCAGGGCCATCAGCCCCAGCATTTT CASSGQGHQPQHF
TRBJ2-2 NA TRBV5-4 NA TGTGCCAGCAGCGTCGACAGCACCGGGGAGCTGTTTTTT CASSVDSTGELFF
TRBJ2-7 NA TRBV29-1 NA TGCAGCGTTGCGAGGGGTTTTCGTAGATACGAGCAGTACTTC CSVARGFRRYEQYF
TRBJ1-1 TRBD1 TRBV12-3/TRBV12-4 NA TGTGCCAGCATTCCGGGACAGGGAGGGAAAGCTTTCTTT CASIPGQGGKAFF